These T cell receptor beta chains were read from a single sample in a study of CD8 T cells in ankylosing spondylitis. TCRdb re-called the 5' RACE reads with MiXCR, one entry per CDR3 protein. This sample has about 750,000 distinct CDR3 sequences; around 20% occur once, and the top ten carry around 19%. The source material was blood, either unsorted or a sorted T cell fraction (not recorded which). Source of these receptors: a male donor with ankylosing spondylitis. Both conserved end residues are part of each CDR3. The D gene is left open where the match is weak. Some rows mark clone size as missing; the rest say once, few, many or name a class of expanded clone.

>TRBV11-2|TRBD2|TRBJ2-1|NA
CASSRWSLAANAYNEQFF
TGTGCCAGCAGCCGGTGGTCACTAGCGGCCAACGCGTACAATGAGCAGTTCTTC
>TRBV7-2|TRBD2|TRBJ2-1|NA
CASSLGTSSQFF
TGTGCCAGCAGCCTCGGGACTAGCTCGCAGTTCTTC
>TRBV6-5|NA|TRBJ2-5|NA
CASSYRGQETQYF
TGTGCCAGCAGTTATCGGGGTCAAGAGACCCAGTACTTC
>TRBV6-5|TRBD1|TRBJ2-7|few
CASSYSRTGGNEQYF
TGTGCCAGCAGTTACTCCCGGACAGGGGGCAACGAGCAGTACTTC
>TRBV11-2|TRBD2|TRBJ2-7|NA
CASSLTSGGPRDQYF
TGTGCCAGCAGCTTGACTAGCGGGGGGCCTCGGGATCAGTACTTC
>TRBV10-3|TRBD1|TRBJ2-7|NA
CATKDRGFSEQYF
TGTGCCACGAAGGACAGGGGGTTTAGCGAGCAGTACTTC
>TRBV20-1|NA|TRBJ2-1|NA
CSASGGFLWNEQFF
TGCAGTGCTAGCGGGGGTTTCCTATGGAATGAGCAGTTCTTC
>TRBV28|TRBD1|TRBJ2-1|NA
CASSREGTATRDEQFF
TGTGCCAGCAGTCGGGAAGGGACAGCCACAAGAGATGAGCAGTTCTTC
>TRBV3-1|NA|TRBJ2-1|NA
CASSRASSGGRDEQFF
TGTGCCAGCAGCCGAGCAAGTAGCGGAGGTAGAGATGAGCAGTTCTTC
>TRBV5-5|NA|TRBJ1-1|many
CASSLEAGSWTEAFF
TGTGCCAGCAGCTTGGAGGCGGGGTCGTGGACTGAAGCTTTCTTT
>TRBV7-8|TRBD1|TRBJ2-1|few
CASSTGQGKYNEQFF
TGTGCCAGCAGTACAGGACAGGGCAAATACAATGAGCAGTTCTTC
>TRBV5-1|NA|TRBJ2-1|NA
CASSLEGPQFF
TGCGCCAGCAGCTTGGAGGGTCCCCAGTTCTTC
>TRBV5-1|NA|TRBJ1-2|few
CASKSGEELAYGYTF
TGCGCCAGCAAGAGCGGGGAGGAGCTTGCCTATGGCTACACCTTC
>TRBV6-4|NA|TRBJ1-6|NA
CASSFRADSPLHF
TGTGCCAGCAGTTTCAGGGCGGATTCACCCCTCCACTTT
>TRBV20-1|NA|TRBJ1-5|few
CSASPTGQGQPQHF
TGCAGTGCTAGCCCCACAGGGCAGGGTCAGCCCCAGCATTTT
>TRBV5-1|NA|TRBJ1-1|few
CASSPTGSTEAFF
TGCGCCAGCAGCCCGACAGGCTCCACTGAAGCTTTCTTT
>TRBV20-1|TRBD2|TRBJ2-2|few
CSARKSGANTGELFF
TGCAGTGCTAGAAAAAGCGGGGCGAACACCGGGGAGCTGTTTTTT
>TRBV10-3|NA|TRBJ2-7|few
CAISPTYEQYF
TGTGCCATCAGTCCCACTTACGAGCAGTACTTC
>TRBV7-9|NA|TRBJ1-5|many
CASSPGSMGASNQPQHF
TGTGCCAGCAGCCCAGGTAGTATGGGAGCAAGCAATCAGCCCCAGCATTTT
>TRBV5-6|TRBD1|TRBJ1-3|NA
CASSLETGGSGNTIYF
TGTGCCAGCAGCTTGGAGACAGGGGGCTCTGGAAACACCATATATTTT
>TRBV7-2|NA|TRBJ2-1|many
CASSFLRDHEQFF
TGTGCCAGCAGCTTTTTGCGGGACCATGAGCAGTTCTTC
>TRBV7-9|NA|TRBJ2-6|NA
CATVWGAGANVLTF
TGTGCCACCGTGTGGGGTGCGGGGGCCAACGTCCTGACTTTC
>TRBV27|TRBD2|TRBJ2-7|few
CASSFLAGALSYEQYF
TGTGCCAGCAGTTTTCTAGCGGGAGCTCTCTCCTACGAGCAGTACTTC
>TRBV12-3/TRBV12-4|TRBD1|TRBJ1-2|few
CASSPGGGQAYF
TGTGCCAGCAGTCCGGGGGGGGGACAGGCCTACTTC
>TRBV10-3|TRBD2|TRBJ2-7|NA
CAISESFVTSGGEQYF
TGTGCCATCAGTGAGTCGTTCGTGACTAGCGGGGGCGAGCAGTACTTC
>TRBV7-6|TRBD2|TRBJ2-7|few
CASSLWGGGHYEQYF
TGTGCCAGCAGCCTCTGGGGGGGAGGGCACTACGAGCAGTACTTC
>TRBV12-3/TRBV12-4|TRBD2|TRBJ2-1|NA
CASSSGGDSSYNEQFF
TGTGCCAGCAGCAGCGGGGGCGATAGCTCCTACAATGAGCAGTTCTTC
>TRBV12-5|NA|TRBJ1-3|few
CASGLGVSSGNTIYF
TGTGCTAGTGGTTTGGGTGTTTCCTCTGGAAACACCATATATTTT
>TRBV5-1|NA|TRBJ1-1|NA
CASSFLQSSNTEAFF
TGCGCCAGCAGCTTCCTCCAGTCTTCAAACACTGAAGCTTTCTTT
>TRBV6-2/TRBV6-3|TRBD2|TRBJ2-1|NA
CASSRGLAAAYNEQFF
TGTGCCAGCAGTCGGGGACTAGCGGCCGCCTACAATGAGCAGTTCTTC
>TRBV6-2/TRBV6-3|TRBD1|TRBJ2-1|few
CASSYGGTGYNEQFF
TGTGCCAGCAGTTACGGCGGGACAGGCTACAATGAGCAGTTCTTC
>TRBV15|NA|TRBJ1-1|many
CATRGWGPAGEAFF
TGTGCCACCAGAGGGTGGGGGCCCGCGGGCGAAGCTTTCTTT
>TRBV7-8|TRBD1|TRBJ2-7|NA
CASSEDRVIPYEQYF
TGTGCCAGCAGCGAAGACAGGGTTATCCCCTACGAGCAGTACTTC
>TRBV11-2|NA|TRBJ2-6|NA
CASSLGDRSSSGANVLTF
TGTGCCAGCAGCTTAGGCGACAGGTCTAGCTCTGGGGCCAACGTCCTGACTTTC
>TRBV12-3/TRBV12-4|NA|TRBJ1-1|NA
CASSLQGQHTEAFF
TGTGCCAGCAGTTTACAGGGCCAACACACTGAAGCTTTCTTT
>TRBV6-5|NA|TRBJ2-6|NA
CASSYRGTGANVLTF
TGTGCCAGCAGTTACAGGGGTACTGGGGCCAACGTCCTGACTTTC